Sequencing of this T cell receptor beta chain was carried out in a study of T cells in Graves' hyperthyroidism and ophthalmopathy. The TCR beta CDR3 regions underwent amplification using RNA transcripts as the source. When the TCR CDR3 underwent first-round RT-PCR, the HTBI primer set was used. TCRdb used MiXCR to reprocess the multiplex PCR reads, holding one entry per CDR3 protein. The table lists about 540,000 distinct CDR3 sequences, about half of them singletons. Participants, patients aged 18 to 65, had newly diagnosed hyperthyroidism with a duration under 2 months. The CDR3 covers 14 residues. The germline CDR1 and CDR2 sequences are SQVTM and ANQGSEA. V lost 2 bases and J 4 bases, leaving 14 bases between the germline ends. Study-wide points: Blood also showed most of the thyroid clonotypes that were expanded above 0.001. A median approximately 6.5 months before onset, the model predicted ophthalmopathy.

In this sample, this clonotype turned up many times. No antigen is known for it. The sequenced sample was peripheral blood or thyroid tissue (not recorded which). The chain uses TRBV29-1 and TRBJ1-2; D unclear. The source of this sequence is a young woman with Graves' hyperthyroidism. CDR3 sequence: CSVEPAQGIYGYTF. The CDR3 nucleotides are TGCAGCGTTGAACCTGCACAAGGCATCTATGGCTACACCTTC.